A selection of T cell receptor beta chains follows, all from one sample in a study of Ad26.COV2.S vaccination and SARS-CoV-2 variants. Generated by immunoSEQ multiplex PCR, the TCRdb table keeps only in-frame clones and is missing some. Among 300,000 to 350,000 clones, 70% to 90% were seen once, and the ten largest hold approximately 2.2%. The material was peripheral blood, obtained in a trial of Ad26.COV2.S vaccine versus placebo. Source of these receptors: a person between 18 and 65 years old who received the Ad26.COV2.S COVID-19 vaccine or a placebo. Both conserved end residues are part of each CDR3. Each record gives: D gene, V gene, CDR3 length, J gene, clone size, CDR3 protein, CDR3 DNA. The D gene is left open where the match is weak. Where a row states a size, it is once, few, many or the class of an expanded clone; other rows omit it.

d_gene: TRBD1; v_gene: TRBV5-4; len: 15; j_gene: TRBJ1-4; abundance: NA; CDR3aa: CASSFWDRASEKLFF; CDR3nt: TGTGCCAGCAGCTTCTGGGACAGGGCCTCTGAAAAACTGTTTTTT
d_gene: NA; v_gene: TRBV14; len: 13; j_gene: TRBJ1-2; abundance: few; CDR3aa: CASSQWLGYGYTF; CDR3nt: TGTGCCAGCAGCCAATGGTTAGGGTATGGCTACACCTTC
d_gene: NA; v_gene: TRBV5-6; len: 19; j_gene: TRBJ2-1; abundance: NA; CDR3aa: CASSPEGQGWASGLLEQFF; CDR3nt: TGTGCCAGCAGCCCGGAAGGACAGGGGTGGGCTAGCGGGTTGCTTGAGCAGTTCTTC
d_gene: NA; v_gene: TRBV6-2/TRBV6-3; len: 17; j_gene: TRBJ1-2; abundance: once; CDR3aa: CASSYDANPGADYGYTF; CDR3nt: TGTGCCAGCAGTTACGACGCGAATCCAGGAGCGGACTATGGCTACACCTTC
d_gene: NA; v_gene: TRBV5-4; len: 15; j_gene: TRBJ2-1; abundance: NA; CDR3aa: CASSLSPLAYNEQFF; CDR3nt: TGTGCCAGCAGCTTGTCGCCCCTGGCTTACAATGAGCAGTTCTTC
d_gene: NA; v_gene: TRBV18; len: 17; j_gene: TRBJ1-1; abundance: NA; CDR3aa: CASSPPRQPQWFSEAFF; CDR3nt: TGTGCCAGCTCACCGCCCCGACAGCCCCAATGGTTTAGTGAAGCTTTCTTT
d_gene: TRBD2; v_gene: TRBV9; len: 16; j_gene: TRBJ2-1; abundance: NA; CDR3aa: CASSVARGGIPNEQFF; CDR3nt: TGTGCCAGCAGCGTAGCTCGCGGGGGGATTCCCAATGAGCAGTTCTTC
d_gene: TRBD2; v_gene: TRBV2; len: 16; j_gene: TRBJ2-3; abundance: NA; CDR3aa: CASRQLAGDGTDTQYF; CDR3nt: TGTGCCAGCAGGCAACTAGCGGGTGACGGCACAGATACGCAGTATTTT
d_gene: TRBD1; v_gene: TRBV2; len: 15; j_gene: TRBJ1-6; abundance: NA; CDR3aa: CARGQESSYNSPLHF; CDR3nt: TGTGCCCGGGGACAGGAGAGCTCCTATAATTCACCCCTCCACTTT
d_gene: TRBD1; v_gene: TRBV10-3; len: 12; j_gene: TRBJ1-2; abundance: NA; CDR3aa: CAISSGGYGYTF; CDR3nt: TGTGCCATCAGTTCAGGGGGCTATGGCTACACCTTC
d_gene: NA; v_gene: TRBV19; len: 15; j_gene: TRBJ2-1; abundance: NA; CDR3aa: CASKRAQGGYNEQFF; CDR3nt: TGTGCCAGTAAGAGGGCACAGGGTGGCTACAATGAGCAGTTCTTC
d_gene: TRBD2; v_gene: TRBV9; len: 21; j_gene: TRBJ2-2; abundance: NA; CDR3aa: CASSNRRGGTSGGANTGELFF; CDR3nt: TGTGCCAGCAGCAATAGGCGGGGAGGGACTAGCGGGGGTGCGAACACCGGGGAGCTGTTTTTT
d_gene: TRBD2; v_gene: TRBV5-4; len: 16; j_gene: TRBJ2-3; abundance: NA; CDR3aa: CASSLGRAGGTDTQYF; CDR3nt: TGTGCCAGCAGCCTGGGTAGAGCGGGGGGCACAGATACGCAGTATTTT
d_gene: NA; v_gene: TRBV21-1; len: 14; j_gene: TRBJ1-1; abundance: few; CDR3aa: CASSPTGGETEAFF; CDR3nt: TGTGCCAGCAGCCCGACAGGGGGAGAGACTGAAGCTTTCTTT
d_gene: NA; v_gene: TRBV18; len: 16; j_gene: TRBJ1-1; abundance: NA; CDR3aa: CASSPFPGGLNTEAFF; CDR3nt: TGTGCCAGCTCACCATTTCCGGGGGGATTGAACACTGAAGCTTTCTTT
d_gene: NA; v_gene: TRBV6-1; len: 17; j_gene: TRBJ2-1; abundance: NA; CDR3aa: CASSDEWGGPSHNEQFF; CDR3nt: TGTGCCAGCAGTGACGAGTGGGGGGGGCCTTCACACAATGAGCAGTTCTTC
d_gene: NA; v_gene: TRBV19; len: 14; j_gene: TRBJ2-2; abundance: NA; CDR3aa: CASRSGGATGELFF; CDR3nt: TGTGCCAGTAGATCAGGGGGGGCCACCGGGGAGCTGTTTTTT
d_gene: NA; v_gene: TRBV7-3; len: 15; j_gene: TRBJ2-1; abundance: NA; CDR3aa: CASSLSPLQSAEQFF; CDR3nt: TGTGCCAGCAGCTTATCCCCCCTTCAGTCCGCCGAGCAGTTCTTC
d_gene: NA; v_gene: TRBV18; len: 13; j_gene: TRBJ2-5; abundance: NA; CDR3aa: CASSLLARETQYF; CDR3nt: TGTGCCAGCTCCCTCCTAGCTAGGGAGACCCAGTACTTC
d_gene: NA; v_gene: TRBV4-2; len: 15; j_gene: TRBJ1-2; abundance: NA; CDR3aa: CASSLQRGANYGYTF; CDR3nt: TGTGCCAGCAGCCTTCAGAGGGGAGCTAACTATGGCTACACCTTC
d_gene: NA; v_gene: TRBV5-1; len: 15; j_gene: TRBJ2-1; abundance: once; CDR3aa: CASSSRGNRENEQFF; CDR3nt: TGCGCCAGCAGCTCCCGCGGGAACAGGGAGAATGAGCAGTTCTTC
d_gene: NA; v_gene: TRBV7-9; len: 14; j_gene: TRBJ1-1; abundance: NA; CDR3aa: CASSPRQANTEAFF; CDR3nt: TGTGCCAGCAGCCCGCGACAGGCGAACACTGAAGCTTTCTTT
d_gene: NA; v_gene: TRBV7-3; len: 12; j_gene: TRBJ2-2; abundance: NA; CDR3aa: CASSPNTGELFF; CDR3nt: TGTGCCAGCAGCCCTAACACCGGGGAGCTGTTTTTT
d_gene: NA; v_gene: TRBV6-4; len: 15; j_gene: TRBJ2-7; abundance: NA; CDR3aa: CASSDRAGAAYEQYF; CDR3nt: TGTGCCAGCAGTGATCGGGCGGGGGCTGCCTACGAGCAGTACTTC
d_gene: NA; v_gene: TRBV6-5; len: 13; j_gene: TRBJ1-1; abundance: NA; CDR3aa: CASSKNTATEAFF; CDR3nt: TGTGCCAGCAGTAAAAACACGGCAACTGAAGCTTTCTTT
d_gene: NA; v_gene: TRBV5-4; len: 13; j_gene: TRBJ1-1; abundance: NA; CDR3aa: CASSLAWNTEAFF; CDR3nt: TGTGCCAGCAGCTTGGCTTGGAACACTGAAGCTTTCTTT
d_gene: TRBD1; v_gene: TRBV5-1; len: 16; j_gene: TRBJ1-6; abundance: few; CDR3aa: CASSARDSVYNSPLHF; CDR3nt: TGCGCCAGCAGCGCCAGGGACAGCGTTTATAATTCACCCCTCCACTTT
d_gene: NA; v_gene: TRBV10-3; len: 16; j_gene: TRBJ1-1; abundance: NA; CDR3aa: CAISAMGGGLNTEAFF; CDR3nt: TGTGCCATCAGTGCAATGGGGGGCGGTTTGAACACTGAAGCTTTCTTT
d_gene: NA; v_gene: TRBV7-2; len: 16; j_gene: TRBJ2-3; abundance: NA; CDR3aa: CASSLVGTGSTDTQYF; CDR3nt: TGTGCCAGCAGCTTAGTGGGGACGGGCAGCACAGATACGCAGTATTTT
d_gene: NA; v_gene: TRBV2; len: 15; j_gene: TRBJ2-5; abundance: NA; CDR3aa: CASKSGFGVGETQYF; CDR3nt: TGTGCCAGCAAGTCGGGGTTCGGTGTAGGAGAGACCCAGTACTTC
d_gene: NA; v_gene: TRBV11-3; len: 14; j_gene: TRBJ1-2; abundance: NA; CDR3aa: CASSSSGEPYGYTF; CDR3nt: TGTGCCAGCAGCTCGTCGGGGGAGCCCTATGGCTACACCTTC